A selection of T cell receptor beta chains follows, all from one sample in a study of CXCR3-negative and CXCR3-positive naive CD8 T cells. Each CDR3 protein gets one entry in TCRdb, which reprocessed the 5' RACE reads and gives no DNA. In all, the sample yields about 120,000 distinct CDR3 sequences. Material for sequencing was naive CXCR3+ CD8+ T cells from blood. These receptor sequences come from a human donor in good health. Some clones in this sample may be carry-over from other donors' samples. Each CDR3 is given with its conserved first and last residue. Clone size is shown for a subset of rows, as once, few, many or a class of expanded clone.

j_call	clone_size	v_call	cdr3_aa
TRBJ2-7	-	TRBV2	CASSDFGHEQYF
TRBJ2-1	-	TRBV7-9	CASSLLAGDYNEQFF
TRBJ1-1	-	TRBV4-1	CASSQEGVTEAFF
TRBJ2-3	-	TRBV21-1	CASSKGTGGTDTQYF
TRBJ2-5	-	TRBV4-2	CASSQEGQGALETQYF
TRBJ1-1	-	TRBV5-4	CASSPGAANTEAFF
TRBJ2-3	-	TRBV5-1	CASSLPTGGSDTQYF
TRBJ1-1	medium-sized	TRBV7-3	CASSFLRRGATEAFF
TRBJ2-1	-	TRBV28	CASMDAGGNNEQFF
TRBJ1-1	-	TRBV21-1	CASSALSGGYATEAFF
TRBJ2-3	-	TRBV7-9	CASSPGTSGAPRADTQYF
TRBJ1-5	-	TRBV6-6	CASSYGAPNQPQHF
TRBJ2-3	-	TRBV7-9	CASSFMGDTQYF
TRBJ1-2	-	TRBV3-1	CASSQERSGVGGYTF
TRBJ2-7	-	TRBV27	CASSYGDSYEQYF
TRBJ1-2	-	TRBV27	CSSSPARTGLGYGYTF
TRBJ2-1	-	TRBV10-2	CASKIASSYNEQFF
TRBJ2-2	-	TRBV7-7	CASSPTENTGELFF
TRBJ2-2	-	TRBV5-1	CASSLKREYTGELFF
TRBJ2-3	-	TRBV9	CASSEGLTLTDTQYF
TRBJ2-5	-	TRBV14	CASSQDSAHQETQYF
TRBJ2-5	-	TRBV14	CASSRMGSSGRFGETQYF
TRBJ2-7	-	TRBV7-3	CASSLIGTGEQYF
TRBJ2-3	-	TRBV5-1	CASSSRDYGGDTQYF
TRBJ1-5	-	TRBV4-3	CASSQENYSNQPQHF
TRBJ2-1	-	TRBV7-6	CASSLEPGQNYNEQFF
TRBJ1-2	-	TRBV6-5	CASSPNVDGYGYTF
TRBJ1-2	-	TRBV9	CASSVATGNGYTF
TRBJ2-7	-	TRBV7-2	CASSLIRSSGSYEQYF
TRBJ1-2	-	TRBV9	CASSVEPNTNYSYTF
TRBJ2-1	-	TRBV5-1	CASSERGVYEQFF
TRBJ2-7	-	TRBV5-1	CASSLEGGSLLSDEQYF
TRBJ2-2	-	TRBV7-9	CASSADRQVGGELFF
TRBJ1-2	-	TRBV7-6	CASSQGTVLNYGYTF